What follows are 17 T cell receptor beta chains derived from one specimen sequenced in a study of siplizumab effects on memory and regulatory T cells. The method was immunoSEQ multiplex PCR; TCRdb's version includes in-frame clones alone and lacks a portion of them. The profile shows under 100,000 clones, roughly 94% of them singletons. Material: non-Treg CD4+ T cells sorted from blood. These receptors were taken from a human donor in good health.

This chain uses TRBV7-8 with TRBJ2-2, with D hard to call. CDR3 length equals 14 residues. V lost 4 bases to trimming and J lost 3 bases, with 9 bases between them. Germline CDR1 and CDR2: SGHVS and FQNEAQ. DNA of the CDR3: TGTGCCAGCAGCTCGAAGGGATACACCGGGGAGCTGTTTTTT. It is translated as CASSSKGYTGELFF.

A remark on this clone: A read error may account for a junction end that differs from germline. CDR3 nucleotide sequence: TGTGCCAGCAGCCCGGGGACAGGGAAAAGCATTCAGTACTTC. Translating gives CASSPGTGKSIQYF. The chain joins TRBV11-2 to TRBJ2-4; TRBD1 agrees at 9 bases. The CDR3 spans 14 residues. CDR1 is SGHAT, CDR2 FQNNGV, per germline. The full variable domain, its missing parts supplied by reference TRBV11-2 and TRBJ2-4, is EAGVAQSPRYKIIEKRQSVAFWCNPISGHATLYWYQQILGQGPKLLIQFQNNGVVDDSQLPKDRFSAERLKGVDSTLKIQPAKLEDSAVYLCASSPGTGKSIQYFGAGTRLSVL.

The V and J genes are TRBV7-7 and TRBJ2-2; TRBD1 aligns across 8 bases. The CDR3 has 15 residues. Germline CDR1 is SSHAT and CDR2 is FNYEAQ (reference sequence). V trimming: 5 bases; J trimming: 4 bases; junction bases outside the gene matches: 6. The CDR3 DNA sequence: TGTGCCAGCAGCGCTACAGGGGGGTCCACCGGGGAGCTGTTTTTT. Encoded protein: CASSATGGSTGELFF.

This clone was seen a handful of times. The chain combines TRBV6-5 with TRBJ1-2; possibly TRBD1 for D (5 bases). V dropped 6 bases and J dropped 4 bases, with 9 bases sitting between them. The CDR3 is 12 amino acids. The germline gives CDR1 MNHEY, CDR2 SVGAGI. CDR3 protein: CASRQGPYGYTF. The CDR3 DNA sequence: TGTGCCAGCAGGCAGGGACCCTATGGCTACACCTTC.

The chain employs TRBV6-5 and TRBJ2-7; TRBD2 aligns across 13 bases. Trimming at V came to 7 bases and at J to 5 bases, leaving 8 bases not matched to a gene. The CDR3 is 15 amino acids. In germline, CDR1 is MNHEY, CDR2 SVGAGI. The chain's CDR3 is CASNRLAGGVNEQYF. The CDR3 DNA follows: TGTGCCAGCAATAGACTAGCGGGAGGAGTCAACGAGCAGTACTTC.

V is TRBV2 and J is TRBJ2-4; maybe TRBD1 (6 bases). This CDR3 comprises 12 residues. The V gene lost 6 bases and the J gene lost 8 bases, with 11 bases spanning the gap. Germline V gives CDR1 SNHLY, CDR2 FYNNEI. The CDR3 DNA reads TGTGCCAGCAGCAGGACAGCGGACATTCAGTACTTC. Its protein product is CASSRTADIQYF.

This chain joins TRBV5-4 and TRBJ2-7, with D perhaps TRBD2 (6 bases). There are 15 residues in the CDR3. Germline CDR1 reads SGHNT; CDR2 reads YYREEE (reference sequence). The ends were cut back, 4 bases at V and 5 bases at J, with 19 bases in the middle. The CDR3 coding sequence is TGTGCCAGCAGCCCACGGTCGGGAGCTCGGAACGAGCAGTACTTC. Its translation: CASSPRSGARNEQYF.

The V call is TRBV28, the J call TRBJ2-2; 7 bases match TRBD2. Per germline, CDR1 MDHEN and CDR2 SYDVKM. V trimming: 6 bases; J trimming: 2 bases; junction bases outside the gene matches: 3. The length of the CDR3 is 14 residues. CDR3 bases: TGTGCCAGCAGAGAGCGGGGTAACACCGGGGAGCTGTTTTTT. It specifies CASRERGNTGELFF.

The chain combines TRBV27 with TRBJ2-2, with 16 bases identical to TRBD2. The trim removed 8 bases at V and 5 bases at J, leaving 8 bases unmatched. Germline loops: CDR1 MNHEY, CDR2 SMNVEV (reference sequence). The CDR3 covers 17 residues. In DNA, the CDR3 is TGTGCCAGCCGGGGGACTAGCGGGAGGGTTGATACCGGGGAGCTGTTTTTT. Its protein is CASRGTSGRVDTGELFF.

CDR3 nucleotide sequence: TGTGCCAGCAGTTACTCGTCGGACATCCCCCTCGAGCAGTACTTC. As protein: CASSYSSDIPLEQYF. The rearrangement joins TRBV6-5 to TRBJ2-7, with D possibly TRBD1 on 5 matching bases. CDR1 and CDR2 (germline): MNHEY, SVGAGI. This CDR3 has 15 amino acids. V lost 0 bases and J 6 bases, leaving 15 bases between the germline ends.

This clone has a single count. The V and J genes are TRBV15 and TRBJ2-7; no reliable D call. The CDR3 covers 16 residues. V dropped 0 bases and J dropped 4 bases, with 16 bases sitting between them. CDR1 and CDR2 (germline): LNHNV, YYDKDF (reference sequence). CDR3 sequence reads: CATSRDRLLSSYEQYF. The CDR3 nucleotides are TGTGCCACCAGCAGAGATCGACTTCTCAGTTCTTACGAGCAGTACTTC.

V and J are TRBV19 and TRBJ2-7; 10 bases fit TRBD1. Germline V gene data show CDR1 as LNHDA and CDR2 as SQIVND (reference sequence). This CDR3 is 15 amino acids long. Losses at the gene ends were 4 bases for V and 0 bases for J; bases not matched to a gene: 3. Here the CDR3 DNA reads TGTGCCAGTAGTACGGACAGGGGGAGCTCCTACGAGCAGTACTTC. Amino acid sequence: CASSTDRGSSYEQYF. The variable domain in full, with the rest retrieved from reference TRBV19 and TRBJ2-7, is DGGITQSPKYLFRKEGQNVTLSCEQNLNHDAMYWYRQDPGQGLRLIYYSQIVNDFQKGDIAEGYSVSREKKESFPLTVTSAQKNPTAFYLCASSTDRGSSYEQYFGPGTRLTVT.

The chain combines TRBV7-8 with TRBJ2-7, with a possible D match to TRBD2 (6 bases). V was trimmed by 2 bases and J by 2 bases, leaving 16 bases between them. Looked up from germline, CDR1 is SGHVS and CDR2 is FQNEAQ. The CDR3 length is 16 residues. The CDR3 DNA sequence: TGTGCCAGCAGCTTAAGGAGGGTAGCGGTGGCCTACGAGCAGTACTTC. The encoded protein is CASSLRRVAVAYEQYF.

The chain employs TRBV19 and TRBJ2-1; a weak D match, TRBD1 (6 bases). V lost 0 bases to trimming and J lost 1 base, with 7 bases between them. Germline assignment: CDR1 LNHDA and CDR2 SQIVND (reference sequence). The CDR3 runs 15 residues. CDR3 in DNA: TGTGCCAGTAGTATAGAACAGGGATCCTACAATGAGCAGTTCTTC. This encodes CASSIEQGSYNEQFF.

The chain has TRBV18 and TRBJ2-4, with TRBD1 identical over 7 bases. The V gene's germline CDR1 is KGHSH and CDR2 LQKENI. Trimming took 3 bases from V and 4 from J; bases not matched to a gene: 3. The CDR3 has 14 residues. The CDR3 DNA follows: TGTGCCAGCTCACCGACGGGACAGAAAAACATTCAGTACTTC. It yields the protein CASSPTGQKNIQYF.

This clone was recorded once. The rearrangement uses TRBV4-1 and TRBJ1-5, with D unresolved. Germline CDR1 reads MGHRA; CDR2 reads YSYEKL. The length of the CDR3 is 18 residues. Trimming shortened V by 1 base and J by 4 bases, and 20 bases separated the two germline ends. CDR3 in amino acids: CASSQVGSALMRNQPQHF. CDR3 nucleotides: TGCGCCAGCAGCCAAGTCGGGTCCGCTCTGATGAGGAATCAGCCCCAGCATTTT.

This sequence joins TRBV5-4 and TRBJ2-7; TRBD2 might be the D (6 bases). Per germline, CDR1 SGHNT and CDR2 YYREEE (reference sequence). The CDR3 runs to 14 residues. Trimming took 1 base from V and 4 from J, leaving 12 bases between them. CDR3 nucleotides: TGTGCCAGCAGCTTGTGGTTAGGGACTTACGAGCAGTACTTC. This translates into CASSLWLGTYEQYF.